The clone carrying this TCR beta chain has just a few counts. What it binds is unknown. CDR1 is SGHNT and CDR2 is YYREEE in the germline V gene (reference sequence). J was trimmed by 5 bases and V by 3 bases; bases with no gene match: 9. CDR3 length equals 16 residues. The data belong to a study of regulatory T cells in long-lasting Graves disease. General observations from the study: Favoring TRBV28, TRBJ1-2 and TRBJ2-5 was a feature seen in persistent disease.

Time point here: newly diagnosed GD, antithyroid drugs for less than 3 months. RNA from PBMCs was the source of the TCR library. Construction of TCR beta libraries relied on iRepertoire HTBI primers and on Arm-PCR targeting CDR3 regions. MiXCR, run by TCRdb on the multiplex PCR reads, gives a single entry per CDR3 protein. This sample has 560,000 or so distinct CDR3 sequences; 15% to 20% occur once, and the top ten carry about 12%. These same records also appear under a second study, on T cells in Graves' hyperthyroidism and ophthalmopathy. From that report: The TCR CDR3 was amplified in a first-round RT-PCR using the HTBI primer set.

The specimen comprised peripheral blood mononuclear cells (PBMCs), sampled at new diagnosis, from a patient treated with antithyroid drugs. V and J are TRBV5-4 and TRBJ2-2; TRBD1 matches 8 bases. The TCR comes from a man between 18 and 29 years old with Graves disease. CDR3: CASSSFGQGQTGELFF. For the CDR3, the DNA is TGTGCCAGCAGCTCCTTCGGACAGGGTCAGACCGGGGAGCTGTTTTTT.